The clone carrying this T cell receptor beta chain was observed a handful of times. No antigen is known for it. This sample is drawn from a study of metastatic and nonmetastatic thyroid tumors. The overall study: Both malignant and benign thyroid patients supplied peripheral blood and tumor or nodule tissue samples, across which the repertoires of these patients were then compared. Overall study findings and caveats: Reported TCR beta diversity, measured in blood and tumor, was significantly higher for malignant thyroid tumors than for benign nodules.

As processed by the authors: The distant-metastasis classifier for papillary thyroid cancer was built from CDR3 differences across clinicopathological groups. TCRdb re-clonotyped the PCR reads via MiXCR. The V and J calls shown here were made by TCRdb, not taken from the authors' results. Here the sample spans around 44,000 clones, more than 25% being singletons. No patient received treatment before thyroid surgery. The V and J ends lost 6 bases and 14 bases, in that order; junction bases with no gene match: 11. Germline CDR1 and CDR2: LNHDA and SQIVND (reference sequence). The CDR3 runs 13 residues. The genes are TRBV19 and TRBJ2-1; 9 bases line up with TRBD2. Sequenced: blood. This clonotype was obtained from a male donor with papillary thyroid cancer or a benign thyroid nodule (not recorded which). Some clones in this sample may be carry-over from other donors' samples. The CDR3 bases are TGTGCCAGTAGCTGTGGGACTAGCTGGGGTGAGTTCTTC. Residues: CASSCGTSWGEFF.